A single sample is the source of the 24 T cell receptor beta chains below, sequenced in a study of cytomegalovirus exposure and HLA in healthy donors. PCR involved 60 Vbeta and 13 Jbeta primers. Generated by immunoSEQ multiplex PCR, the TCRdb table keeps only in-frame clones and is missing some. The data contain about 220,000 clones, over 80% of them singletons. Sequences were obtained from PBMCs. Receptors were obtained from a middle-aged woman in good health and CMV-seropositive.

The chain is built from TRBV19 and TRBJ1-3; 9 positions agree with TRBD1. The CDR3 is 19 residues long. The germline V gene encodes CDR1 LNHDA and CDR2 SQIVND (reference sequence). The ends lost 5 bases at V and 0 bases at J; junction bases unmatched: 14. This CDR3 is CASSGRQGGSLNSGNTIYF. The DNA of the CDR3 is TGTGCCAGTAGTGGTCGACAGGGGGGTTCCTTAAACTCTGGAAACACCATATATTTT.

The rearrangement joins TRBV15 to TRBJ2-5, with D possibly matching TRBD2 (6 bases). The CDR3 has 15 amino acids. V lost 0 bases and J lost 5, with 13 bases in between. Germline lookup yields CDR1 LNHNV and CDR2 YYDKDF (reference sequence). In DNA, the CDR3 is TGTGCCACCAGCAGAGATGCGCGGGAAGGGGAGACCCAGTACTTC. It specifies CATSRDAREGETQYF.

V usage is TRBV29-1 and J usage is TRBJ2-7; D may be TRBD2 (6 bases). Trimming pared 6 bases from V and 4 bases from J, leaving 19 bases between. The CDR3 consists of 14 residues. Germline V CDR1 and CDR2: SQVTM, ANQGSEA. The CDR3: CSVKAPGGTYEQYF. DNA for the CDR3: TGCAGCGTGAAAGCCCCCGGCGGGACTTACGAGCAGTACTTC.

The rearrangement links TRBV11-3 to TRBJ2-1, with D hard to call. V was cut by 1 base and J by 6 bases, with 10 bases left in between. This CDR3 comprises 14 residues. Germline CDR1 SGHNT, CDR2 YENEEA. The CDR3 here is CASSLGPSPNEQFF. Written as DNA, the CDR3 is TGTGCCAGCAGCTTAGGTCCTAGTCCCAATGAGCAGTTCTTC. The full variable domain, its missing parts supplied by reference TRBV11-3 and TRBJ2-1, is EAGVVQSPRYKIIEKKQPVAFWCNPISGHNTLYWYLQNLGQGPELLIRYENEEAVDDSQLPKDRFSAERLKGVDSTLKIQPAELGDSAVYLCASSLGPSPNEQFFGPGTRLTVL.

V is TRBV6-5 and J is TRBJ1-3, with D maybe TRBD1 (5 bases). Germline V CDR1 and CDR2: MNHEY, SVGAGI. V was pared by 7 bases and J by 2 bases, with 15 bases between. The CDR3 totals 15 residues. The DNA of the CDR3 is TGTGCCAGCATCTCGGGGGGAACGACTGGAAACACCATATATTTT. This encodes CASISGGTTGNTIYF.

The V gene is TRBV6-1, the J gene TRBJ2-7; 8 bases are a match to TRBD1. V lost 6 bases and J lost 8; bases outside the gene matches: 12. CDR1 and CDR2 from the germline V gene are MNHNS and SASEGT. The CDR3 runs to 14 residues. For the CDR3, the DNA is TGTGCCAGCAGAGGGGACAGGATAACTACGAAGCAGTACTTC. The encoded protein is CASRGDRITTKQYF.

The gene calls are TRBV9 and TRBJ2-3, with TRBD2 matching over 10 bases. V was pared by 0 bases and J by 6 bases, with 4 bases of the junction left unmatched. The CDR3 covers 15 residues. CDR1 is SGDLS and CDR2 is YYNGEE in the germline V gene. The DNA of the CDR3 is TGTGCCAGCAGCGTAGCTACAGCGGGGGGGGATACGCAGTATTTT. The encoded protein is CASSVATAGGDTQYF. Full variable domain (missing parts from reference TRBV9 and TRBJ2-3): DSGVTQTPKHLITATGQRVTLRCSPRSGDLSVYWYQQSLDQGLQFLIQYYNGEERAKGNILERFSAQQFPDLHSELNLSSLELGDSALYFCASSVATAGGDTQYFGPGTRLTVL.

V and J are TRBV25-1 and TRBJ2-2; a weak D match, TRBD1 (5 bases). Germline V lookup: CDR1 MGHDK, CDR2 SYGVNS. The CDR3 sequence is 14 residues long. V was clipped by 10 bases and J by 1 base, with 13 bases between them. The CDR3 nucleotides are TGTGCCAAGGAAGGGGATTGGAACACCGGGGAGCTGTTTTTT. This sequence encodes CAKEGDWNTGELFF. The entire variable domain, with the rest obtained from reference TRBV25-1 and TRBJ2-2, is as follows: EADIYQTPRYLVIGTGKKITLECSQTMGHDKMYWYQQDPGMELHLIHYSYGVNSTEKGDLSSESTVSRIRTEHFPLTLESARPSHTSQYLCAKEGDWNTGELFFGEGSRLTVL.

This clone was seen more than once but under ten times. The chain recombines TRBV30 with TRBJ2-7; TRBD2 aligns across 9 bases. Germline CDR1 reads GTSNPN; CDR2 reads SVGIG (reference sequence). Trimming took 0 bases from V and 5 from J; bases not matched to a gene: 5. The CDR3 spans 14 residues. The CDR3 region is CAWSVGLAGHEQYF. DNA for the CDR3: TGTGCCTGGAGTGTAGGTCTAGCGGGACACGAGCAGTACTTC.

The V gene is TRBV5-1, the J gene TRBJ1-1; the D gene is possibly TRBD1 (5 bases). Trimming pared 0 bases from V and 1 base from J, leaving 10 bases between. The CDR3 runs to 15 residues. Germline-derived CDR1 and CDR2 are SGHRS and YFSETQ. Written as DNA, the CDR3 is TGCGCCAGCAGCTTGGTAATTAGGGGGAACACTGAAGCTTTCTTT. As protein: CASSLVIRGNTEAFF.

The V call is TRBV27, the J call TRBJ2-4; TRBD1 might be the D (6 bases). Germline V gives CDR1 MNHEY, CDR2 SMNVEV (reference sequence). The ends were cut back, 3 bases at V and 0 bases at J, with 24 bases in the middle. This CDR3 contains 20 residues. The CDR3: CASSFPNDTGTPLAKNIQYF. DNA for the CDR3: TGTGCCAGCAGTTTCCCCAACGATACCGGGACACCATTAGCCAAAAACATTCAGTACTTC.

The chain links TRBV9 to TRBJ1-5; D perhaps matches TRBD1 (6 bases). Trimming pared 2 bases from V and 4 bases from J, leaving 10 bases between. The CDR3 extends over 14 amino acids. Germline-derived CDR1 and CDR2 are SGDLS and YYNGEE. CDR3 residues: CASSVDRSNQPQHF. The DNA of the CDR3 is TGTGCCAGCAGCGTTGACAGGTCAAATCAGCCCCAGCATTTT.

The CDR3 sequence is CASSLNTGELFF. The CDR3 DNA is TGTGCCAGCAGTCTTAACACCGGGGAGCTGTTTTTT. V is TRBV27 and J is TRBJ2-2; no clear D gene. Germline V gene lookup returns CDR1 MNHEY and CDR2 SMNVEV (reference sequence). Deletions cut 5 bases from V and 2 bases from J, with 3 bases between. The CDR3 sequence is 12 residues long.

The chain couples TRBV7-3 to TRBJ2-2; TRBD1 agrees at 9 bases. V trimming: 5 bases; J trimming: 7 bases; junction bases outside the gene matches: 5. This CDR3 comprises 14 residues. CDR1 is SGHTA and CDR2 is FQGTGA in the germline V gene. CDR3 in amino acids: CASSPRTGDGELFF. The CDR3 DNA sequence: TGTGCCAGCAGCCCCCGGACAGGGGACGGGGAGCTGTTTTTT.

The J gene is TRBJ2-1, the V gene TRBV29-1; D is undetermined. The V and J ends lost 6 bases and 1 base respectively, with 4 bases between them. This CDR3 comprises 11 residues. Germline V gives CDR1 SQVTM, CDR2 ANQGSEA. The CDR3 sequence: CSVTSYNEQFF. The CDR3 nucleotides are TGCAGCGTCACTTCCTACAATGAGCAGTTCTTC.

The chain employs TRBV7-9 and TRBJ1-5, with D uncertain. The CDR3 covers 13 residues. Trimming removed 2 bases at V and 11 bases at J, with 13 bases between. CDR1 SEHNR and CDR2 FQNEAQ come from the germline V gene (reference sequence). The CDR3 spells CASSLSPTLAQHF. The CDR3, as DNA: TGTGCCAGCAGCTTAAGCCCTACTTTAGCCCAGCATTTT.

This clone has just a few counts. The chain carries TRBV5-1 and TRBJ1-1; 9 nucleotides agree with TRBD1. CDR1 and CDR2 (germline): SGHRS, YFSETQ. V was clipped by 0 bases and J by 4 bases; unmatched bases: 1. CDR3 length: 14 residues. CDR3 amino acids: CASSLAGQGTEAFF. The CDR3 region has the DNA TGCGCCAGCAGCTTGGCGGGACAGGGCACTGAAGCTTTCTTT.

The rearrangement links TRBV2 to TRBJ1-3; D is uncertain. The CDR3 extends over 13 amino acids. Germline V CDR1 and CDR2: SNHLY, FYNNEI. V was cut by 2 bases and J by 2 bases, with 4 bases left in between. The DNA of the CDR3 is TGTGCCAGCAGTGAATCAGCTGGAAACACCATATATTTT. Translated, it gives CASSESAGNTIYF.

Here the CDR3 DNA reads TGCGCCAGCAGTCCCCAGGGCTCCGAGCAGTACTTC. Translation: CASSPQGSEQYF. The V call is TRBV5-1, the J call TRBJ2-5; maybe TRBD1 (5 bases). The DNA matches TRBJ2-7 better at its end, which makes the J call doubtful. The CDR3 length is 12 residues. Germline assignment: CDR1 SGHRS and CDR2 YFSETQ.

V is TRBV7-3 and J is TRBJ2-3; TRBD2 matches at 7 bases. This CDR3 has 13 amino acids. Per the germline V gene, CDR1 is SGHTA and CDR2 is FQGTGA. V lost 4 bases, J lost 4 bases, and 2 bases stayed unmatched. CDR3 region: CASSSGRADTQYF. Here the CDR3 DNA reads TGTGCCAGCAGCTCGGGGAGGGCAGATACGCAGTATTTT.

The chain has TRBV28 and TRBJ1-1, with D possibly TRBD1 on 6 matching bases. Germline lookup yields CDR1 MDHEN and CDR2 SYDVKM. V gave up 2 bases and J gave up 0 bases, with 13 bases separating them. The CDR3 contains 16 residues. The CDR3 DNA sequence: TGTGCCAGCAGTTTAGTACAGGGACACATGAACACTGAAGCTTTCTTT. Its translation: CASSLVQGHMNTEAFF.

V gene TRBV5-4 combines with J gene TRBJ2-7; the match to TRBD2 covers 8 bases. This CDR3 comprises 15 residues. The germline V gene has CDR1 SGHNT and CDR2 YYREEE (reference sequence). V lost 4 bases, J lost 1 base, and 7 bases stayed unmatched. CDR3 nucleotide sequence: TGTGCCAGCAGCCCCCGGGTAGCGGGATCCTACGAGCAGTACTTC. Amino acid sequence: CASSPRVAGSYEQYF.

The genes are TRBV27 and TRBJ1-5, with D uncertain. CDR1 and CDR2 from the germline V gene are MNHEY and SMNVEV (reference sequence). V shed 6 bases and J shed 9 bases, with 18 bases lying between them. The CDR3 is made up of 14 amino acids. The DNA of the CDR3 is TGTGCCAGCAGGCGGGCGGAACAATGGGGGCCCCAGCATTTT. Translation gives CASRRAEQWGPQHF.

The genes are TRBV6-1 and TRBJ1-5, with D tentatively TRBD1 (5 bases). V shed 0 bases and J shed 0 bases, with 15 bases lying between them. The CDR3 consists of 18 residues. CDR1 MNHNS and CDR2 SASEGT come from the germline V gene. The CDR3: CASSEALFHRNSNQPQHF. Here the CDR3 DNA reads TGTGCCAGCAGTGAAGCGCTTTTTCACAGGAATAGCAATCAGCCCCAGCATTTT.